Given below is one TCR beta chain in context. This was a survey-level run. The data were produced by immunoSEQ multiplex PCR, yet TCRdb's version contains in-frame clones alone and is incomplete. Among 25,000 to 40,000 clones, roughly 76% were seen once, and the ten largest hold 4.4%. The ends lost 5 bases at V and 5 bases at J; junction bases unmatched: 5. The CDR3 covers 14 residues. Germline CDR1 MDHEN, CDR2 SYDVKM. The sample originates from a study of STAT5B mutations in CD4+ large granular lymphocyte leukemia. The specimen was CD4+ T cells from blood buffy coats. The chain links TRBV28 to TRBJ1-5; 8 bases are a match to TRBD1. The clonotype was recovered from a human donor in good health. This CDR3 is CASSPGQGDQPQHF. The CDR3 bases are TGTGCCAGCAGTCCTGGACAGGGCGATCAGCCCCAGCATTTT.